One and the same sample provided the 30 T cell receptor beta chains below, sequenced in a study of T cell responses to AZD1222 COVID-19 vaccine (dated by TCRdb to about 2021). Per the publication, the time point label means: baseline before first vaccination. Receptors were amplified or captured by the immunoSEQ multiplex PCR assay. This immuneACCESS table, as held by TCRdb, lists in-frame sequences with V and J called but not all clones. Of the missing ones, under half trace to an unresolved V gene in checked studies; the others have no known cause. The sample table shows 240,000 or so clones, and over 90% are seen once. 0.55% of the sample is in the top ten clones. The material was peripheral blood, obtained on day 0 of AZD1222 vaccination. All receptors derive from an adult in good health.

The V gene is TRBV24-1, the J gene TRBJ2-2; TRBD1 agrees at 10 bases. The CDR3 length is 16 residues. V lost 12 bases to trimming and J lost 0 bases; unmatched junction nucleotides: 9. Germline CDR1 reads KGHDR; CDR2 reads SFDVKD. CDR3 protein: CASHRDRGPNTGELFF. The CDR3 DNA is TGTGCCTCTCACCGGGACAGGGGCCCGAACACCGGGGAGCTGTTTTTT.

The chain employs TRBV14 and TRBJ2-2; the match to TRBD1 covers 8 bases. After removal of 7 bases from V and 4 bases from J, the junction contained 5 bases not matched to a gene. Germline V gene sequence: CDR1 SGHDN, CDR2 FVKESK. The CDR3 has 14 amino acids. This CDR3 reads CASKQGASTGELFF. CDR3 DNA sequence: TGTGCCAGCAAGCAGGGGGCGAGCACCGGGGAGCTGTTTTTT.

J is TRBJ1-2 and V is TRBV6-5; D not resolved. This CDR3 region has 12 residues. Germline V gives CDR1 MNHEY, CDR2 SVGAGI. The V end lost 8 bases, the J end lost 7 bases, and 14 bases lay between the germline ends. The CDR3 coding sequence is TGTGCCAGCCGATCACCTATCGGTGGCTACACCTTC. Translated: CASRSPIGGYTF.

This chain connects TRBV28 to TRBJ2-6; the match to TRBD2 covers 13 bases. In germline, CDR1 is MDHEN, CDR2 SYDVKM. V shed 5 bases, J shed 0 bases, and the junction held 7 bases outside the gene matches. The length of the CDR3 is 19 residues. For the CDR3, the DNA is TGTGCCAGCAGTCCCGGACTAGCGGGGGATCCCTCTGGGGCCAACGTCCTGACTTTC. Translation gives CASSPGLAGDPSGANVLTF.

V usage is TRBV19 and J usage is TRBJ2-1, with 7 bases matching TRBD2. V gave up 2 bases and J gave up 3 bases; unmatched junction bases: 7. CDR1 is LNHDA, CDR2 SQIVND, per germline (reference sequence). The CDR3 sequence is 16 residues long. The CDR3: CASSIRASGLYNEQFF. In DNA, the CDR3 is TGTGCCAGTAGTATAAGGGCTAGCGGACTCTACAATGAGCAGTTCTTC.

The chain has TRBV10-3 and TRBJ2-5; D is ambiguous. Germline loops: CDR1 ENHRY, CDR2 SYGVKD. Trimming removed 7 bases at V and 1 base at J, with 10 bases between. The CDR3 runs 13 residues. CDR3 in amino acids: CAIKEGGQETQYF. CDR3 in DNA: TGTGCCATCAAAGAAGGCGGCCAAGAGACCCAGTACTTC.

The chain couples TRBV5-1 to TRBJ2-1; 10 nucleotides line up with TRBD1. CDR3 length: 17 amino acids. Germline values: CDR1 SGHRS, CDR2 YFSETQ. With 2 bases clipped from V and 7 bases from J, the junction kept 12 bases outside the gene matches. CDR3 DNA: TGCGCCAGCAGCTTAATAAGGGGACAGGGGTCAGGTAATGAGCAGTTCTTC. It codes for CASSLIRGQGSGNEQFF.

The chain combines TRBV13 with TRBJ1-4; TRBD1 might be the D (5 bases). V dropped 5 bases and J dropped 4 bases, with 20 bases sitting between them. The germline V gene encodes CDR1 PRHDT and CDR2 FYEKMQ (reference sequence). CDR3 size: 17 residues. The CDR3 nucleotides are TGTGCCAGCAGCCCCCAAGGGCGGGGCATGGTTAATGAAAAACTGTTTTTT. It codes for CASSPQGRGMVNEKLFF.

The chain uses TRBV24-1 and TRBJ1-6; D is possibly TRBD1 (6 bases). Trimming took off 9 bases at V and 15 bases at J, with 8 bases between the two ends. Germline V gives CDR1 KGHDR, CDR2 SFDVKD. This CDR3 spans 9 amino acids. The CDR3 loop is CATGGVLHF. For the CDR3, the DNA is TGTGCCACCGGGGGCGTCCTCCACTTT.

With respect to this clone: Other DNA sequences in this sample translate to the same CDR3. The CDR3 is CASSLDPGNSPLHF. The CDR3 region has the DNA TGTGCCAGCAGCTTAGATCCCGGTAATTCACCCCTCCACTTT. The rearrangement links TRBV11-2 to TRBJ1-6; no clear D gene. Looked up from germline, CDR1 is SGHAT and CDR2 is FQNNGV. CDR3 length: 14 amino acids. The ends were cut back, 0 bases at V and 6 bases at J, with 6 bases in the middle.

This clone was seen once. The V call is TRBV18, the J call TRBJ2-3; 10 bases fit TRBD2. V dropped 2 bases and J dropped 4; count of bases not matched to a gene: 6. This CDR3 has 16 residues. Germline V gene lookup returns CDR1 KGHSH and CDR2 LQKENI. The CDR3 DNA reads TGTGCCAGCTCACCATACCTAGCGGGAGAGGCAGATACGCAGTATTTT. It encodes CASSPYLAGEADTQYF.

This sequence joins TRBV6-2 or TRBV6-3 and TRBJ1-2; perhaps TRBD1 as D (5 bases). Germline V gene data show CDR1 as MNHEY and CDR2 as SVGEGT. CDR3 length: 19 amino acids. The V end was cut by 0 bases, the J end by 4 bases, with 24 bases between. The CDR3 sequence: CASSYSHRGPEQGGYGYTF. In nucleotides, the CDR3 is TGTGCCAGCAGTTACTCGCATAGAGGACCGGAGCAGGGAGGCTATGGCTACACCTTC.

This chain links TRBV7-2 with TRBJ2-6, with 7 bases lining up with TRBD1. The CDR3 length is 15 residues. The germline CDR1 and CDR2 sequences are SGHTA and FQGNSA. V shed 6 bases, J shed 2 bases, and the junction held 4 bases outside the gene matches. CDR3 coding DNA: TGTGCCAGCAGTTCCGACAGGGCTGGGGCCAACGTCCTGACTTTC. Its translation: CASSSDRAGANVLTF.

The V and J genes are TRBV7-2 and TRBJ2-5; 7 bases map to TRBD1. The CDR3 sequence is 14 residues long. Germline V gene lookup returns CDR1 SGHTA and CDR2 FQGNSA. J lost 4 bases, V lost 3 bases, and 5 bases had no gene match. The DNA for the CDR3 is TGTGCCAGCAGCTTCGGACAGGCACCAGAGACCCAGTACTTC. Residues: CASSFGQAPETQYF.

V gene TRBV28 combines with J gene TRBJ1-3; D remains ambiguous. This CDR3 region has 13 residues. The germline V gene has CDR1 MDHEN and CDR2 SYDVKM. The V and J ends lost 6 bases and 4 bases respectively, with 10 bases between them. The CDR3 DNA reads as TGTGCCAGCAGGGTTTTGGGGGGAAACACCATATATTTT. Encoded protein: CASRVLGGNTIYF.

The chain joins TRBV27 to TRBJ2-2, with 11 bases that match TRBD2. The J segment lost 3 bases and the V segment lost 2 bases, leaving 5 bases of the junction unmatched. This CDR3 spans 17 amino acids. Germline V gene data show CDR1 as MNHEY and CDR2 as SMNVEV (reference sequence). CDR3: CASSLTRTSGYTGELFF. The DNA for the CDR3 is TGTGCCAGCAGTTTAACCAGGACTAGCGGGTACACCGGGGAGCTGTTTTTT.

The DNA for the CDR3 is TGTGCCAGTCCTAGGGACAGAAGTATGAACACTGAAGCTTTCTTT. Its translation: CASPRDRSMNTEAFF. This chain joins TRBV28 and TRBJ1-1, with 7 bases that match TRBD1. Germline trimming cut 9 bases from V and 0 bases from J; bases unmatched to any gene: 10. Germline V CDR1 and CDR2: MDHEN, SYDVKM. The CDR3 length is 15 residues.

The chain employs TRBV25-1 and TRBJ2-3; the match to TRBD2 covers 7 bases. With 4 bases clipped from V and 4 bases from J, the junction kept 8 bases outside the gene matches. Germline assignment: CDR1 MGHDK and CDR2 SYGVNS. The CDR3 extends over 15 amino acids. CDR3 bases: TGTGCCAGCAGTGGGGTAGCGGGTCGCTCAGATACGCAGTATTTT. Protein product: CASSGVAGRSDTQYF.

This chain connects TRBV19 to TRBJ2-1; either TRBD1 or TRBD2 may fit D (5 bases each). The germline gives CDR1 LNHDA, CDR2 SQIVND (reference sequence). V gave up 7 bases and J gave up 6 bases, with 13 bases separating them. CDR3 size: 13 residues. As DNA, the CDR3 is TGTGCCAGTAATCAGGGACCGACCAATGAGCAGTTCTTC. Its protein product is CASNQGPTNEQFF.

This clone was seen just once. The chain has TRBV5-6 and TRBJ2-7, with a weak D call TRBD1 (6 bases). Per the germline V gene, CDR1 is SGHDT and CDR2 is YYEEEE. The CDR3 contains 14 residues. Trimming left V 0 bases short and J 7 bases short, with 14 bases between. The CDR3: CASSLDRALREQYF. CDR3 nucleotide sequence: TGTGCCAGCAGCTTGGACAGGGCCCTCAGGGAGCAGTACTTC.

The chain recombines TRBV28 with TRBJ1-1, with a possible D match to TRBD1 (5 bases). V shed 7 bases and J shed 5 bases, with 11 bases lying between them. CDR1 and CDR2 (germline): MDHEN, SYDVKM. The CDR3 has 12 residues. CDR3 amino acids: CASNGGKTEAFF. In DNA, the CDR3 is TGTGCCAGCAACGGGGGGAAAACTGAAGCTTTCTTT. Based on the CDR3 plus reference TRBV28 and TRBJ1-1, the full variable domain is DVKVTQSSRYLVKRTGEKVFLECVQDMDHENMFWYRQDPGLGLRLIYFSYDVKMKEKGDIPEGYSVSREKKERFSLILESASTNQTSMYLCASNGGKTEAFFGQGTRLTVV.

The CDR3 DNA sequence: TGTGCCAGCAGCTCTACCCGGGACAGGGGCCCCACCGGGGAGCTGTTTTTT. Amino acids: CASSSTRDRGPTGELFF. V usage is TRBV7-9 and J usage is TRBJ2-2; 10 bases are shared with TRBD1. With 4 bases clipped from V and 4 bases from J, the junction kept 9 bases outside the gene matches. CDR1 and CDR2 from the germline V gene are SEHNR and FQNEAQ (reference sequence). The CDR3 has 17 amino acids.

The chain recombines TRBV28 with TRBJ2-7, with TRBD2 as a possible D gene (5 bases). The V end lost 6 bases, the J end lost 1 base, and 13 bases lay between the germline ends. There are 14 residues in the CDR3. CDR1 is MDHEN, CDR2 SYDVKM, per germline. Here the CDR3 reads CASRGGGGSYEQYF. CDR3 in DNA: TGTGCCAGCAGGGGCGGAGGCGGGTCCTACGAGCAGTACTTC.

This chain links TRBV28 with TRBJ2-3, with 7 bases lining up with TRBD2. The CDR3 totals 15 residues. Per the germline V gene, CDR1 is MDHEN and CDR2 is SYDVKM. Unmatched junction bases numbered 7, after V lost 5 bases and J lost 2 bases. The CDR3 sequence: CASSRSGAHTDTQYF. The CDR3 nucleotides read TGTGCCAGCAGTCGCAGCGGGGCCCACACAGATACGCAGTATTTT. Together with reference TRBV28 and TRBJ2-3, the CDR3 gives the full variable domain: DVKVTQSSRYLVKRTGEKVFLECVQDMDHENMFWYRQDPGLGLRLIYFSYDVKMKEKGDIPEGYSVSREKKERFSLILESASTNQTSMYLCASSRSGAHTDTQYFGPGTRLTVL.

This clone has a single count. CDR3 coding DNA: TGTGCCAGCAGCGTAGCAGGGGATGGATACGAAAAACTGTTTTTT. Its translation is CASSVAGDGYEKLFF. The chain carries TRBV9 and TRBJ1-4, with D possibly matching TRBD1 (6 bases). V lost 0 bases and J lost 8, with 14 bases in between. In germline, CDR1 is SGDLS, CDR2 YYNGEE. The CDR3 totals 15 residues. The whole variable domain, filled in from reference TRBV9 and TRBJ1-4, reads DSGVTQTPKHLITATGQRVTLRCSPRSGDLSVYWYQQSLDQGLQFLIQYYNGEERAKGNILERFSAQQFPDLHSELNLSSLELGDSALYFCASSVAGDGYEKLFFGSGTQLSVL.

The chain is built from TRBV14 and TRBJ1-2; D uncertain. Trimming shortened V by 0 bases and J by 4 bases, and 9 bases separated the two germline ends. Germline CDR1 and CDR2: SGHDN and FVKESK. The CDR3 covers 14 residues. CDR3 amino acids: CASSQEDPTYGYTF. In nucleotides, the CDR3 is TGTGCCAGCAGCCAAGAGGATCCTACCTATGGCTACACCTTC.

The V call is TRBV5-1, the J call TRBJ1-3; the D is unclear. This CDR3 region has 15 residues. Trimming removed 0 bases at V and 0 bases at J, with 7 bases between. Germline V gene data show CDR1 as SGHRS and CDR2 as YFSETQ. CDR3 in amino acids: CASSLGSASGNTIYF. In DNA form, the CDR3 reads TGCGCCAGCAGCTTGGGGTCAGCCTCTGGAAACACCATATATTTT.

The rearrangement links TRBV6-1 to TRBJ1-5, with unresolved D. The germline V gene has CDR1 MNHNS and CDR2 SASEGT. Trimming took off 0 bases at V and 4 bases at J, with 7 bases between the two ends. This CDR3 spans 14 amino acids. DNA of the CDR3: TGTGCCAGCAGTGAAGCACCAGTGAATCAGCCCCAGCATTTT. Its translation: CASSEAPVNQPQHF.

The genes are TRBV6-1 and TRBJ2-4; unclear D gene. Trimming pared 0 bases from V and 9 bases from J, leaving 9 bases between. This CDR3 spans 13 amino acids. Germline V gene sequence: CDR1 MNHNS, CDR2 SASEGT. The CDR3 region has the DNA TGTGCCAGCAGTGAAGCTAGCTACGGCATTCAGTACTTC. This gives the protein CASSEASYGIQYF.

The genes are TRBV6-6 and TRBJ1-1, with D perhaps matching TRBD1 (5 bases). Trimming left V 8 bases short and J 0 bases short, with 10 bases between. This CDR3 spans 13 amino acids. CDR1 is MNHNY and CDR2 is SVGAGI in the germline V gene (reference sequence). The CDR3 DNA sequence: TGTGCCAGCCAGTTAGGGGTGAACACTGAAGCTTTCTTT. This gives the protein CASQLGVNTEAFF.